One and the same sample provided the 8 T cell receptor beta chains below, sequenced in a study of blood T cell repertoires in COVID-19. Data came from immunoSEQ multiplex PCR; TCRdb stores just in-frame clones and leaves some out. The data hold 200,000 to 250,000 clones, with 80% to 90% observed a single time. The specimen sequenced was PBMCs or T cells enriched from blood (not recorded which). The receptors were sampled from a woman between 18 and 30 years old in a cohort exposed to, infected with or recovered from COVID-19 (not recorded which).

V is TRBV10-2 and J is TRBJ1-1; D gene unclear. The CDR3 runs to 13 residues. CDR1 WSHSY and CDR2 SAAADI come from the germline V gene. V was cut by 3 bases and J by 3 bases, with 8 bases left in between. CDR3 DNA sequence: TGCGCCAGCAGTGAAGCCACCTACACTGAAGCTTTCTTT. This encodes CASSEATYTEAFF.

The chain has TRBV14 and TRBJ1-1, with 9 bases aligning to TRBD1. The germline V gene encodes CDR1 SGHDN and CDR2 FVKESK. The junction had 9 bases not matched to a gene; V was cut back by 2 bases and J by 2 bases. The CDR3 consists of 17 residues. The CDR3 DNA reads TGTGCCAGCAGCCAATTCGGGACAGGGCATAGAAACACTGAAGCTTTCTTT. Translated: CASSQFGTGHRNTEAFF. The full variable domain, with the rest looked up from reference TRBV14 and TRBJ1-1, is EAGVTQFPSHSVIEKGQTVTLRCDPISGHDNLYWYRRVMGKEIKFLLHFVKESKQDESGMPNNRFLAERTGGTYSTLKVQPAELEDSGVYFCASSQFGTGHRNTEAFFGQGTRLTVV.

The J gene is TRBJ1-3, the V gene TRBV7-6, with TRBD1 matching 9 bases. Germline CDR1 reads SGHVS; CDR2 reads FNYEAQ. The CDR3 extends over 15 amino acids. Losses at the gene ends were 2 bases for V and 5 bases for J; bases not matched to a gene: 4. The CDR3: CASSLPGQGRNTIYF. CDR3 DNA sequence: TGTGCCAGCAGCTTACCGGGACAGGGTAGAAACACCATATATTTT. Supplemented by reference TRBV7-6 and TRBJ1-3, the full variable domain reads GAGVSQSPRYKVTKRGQDVALRCDPISGHVSLYWYRQALGQGPEFLTYFNYEAQQDKSGLPNDRFSAERPEGSISTLTIQRTEQRDSAMYRCASSLPGQGRNTIYFGEGSWLTVV.

V usage is TRBV11-2 and J usage is TRBJ1-5; D might be TRBD1 (6 bases). Germline loops: CDR1 SGHAT, CDR2 FQNNGV. V lost 5 bases and J lost 6, with 11 bases in between. The CDR3 extends over 13 amino acids. CDR3: CASSVQGSQPQHF. The CDR3 DNA reads TGTGCCAGCAGCGTACAGGGTTCTCAGCCCCAGCATTTT.

V is TRBV11-3 and J is TRBJ1-2; D may be TRBD1 (5 bases). V was clipped by 2 bases and J by 6 bases, with 10 bases between them. The length of the CDR3 is 13 residues. Germline-derived CDR1 and CDR2 are SGHNT and YENEEA. For the CDR3, the DNA is TGTGCCAGCAGCTTATCAGGGTCCCATGGCTACACCTTC. Its protein product is CASSLSGSHGYTF.

The gene calls are TRBV7-9 and TRBJ2-7, with 7 bases lining up with TRBD2. CDR1 and CDR2 (germline): SEHNR, FQNEAQ (reference sequence). CDR3 length: 13 residues. Trimming took 5 bases from V and 6 from J; bases not matched to a gene: 7. Here the CDR3 DNA reads TGTGCCAGCAGCCAGGTCGGGGGGAGCGAGCAGTACTTC. This codes for CASSQVGGSEQYF.

The rearrangement joins TRBV19 to TRBJ1-6; 10 bases are shared with TRBD1. J gave up 8 bases and V 8 bases, and 6 bases lay outside the gene matches. The CDR3 sequence is 14 residues long. Germline-derived CDR1 and CDR2 are LNHDA and SQIVND (reference sequence). The CDR3 sequence: CASRTGGVDSPLHF. CDR3 nucleotide sequence: TGTGCCAGTCGGACAGGGGGTGTTGATTCACCCCTCCACTTT. The whole variable domain, filled in from reference TRBV19 and TRBJ1-6, reads DGGITQSPKYLFRKEGQNVTLSCEQNLNHDAMYWYRQDPGQGLRLIYYSQIVNDFQKGDIAEGYSVSREKKESFPLTVTSAQKNPTAFYLCASRTGGVDSPLHFGNGTRLTVT.

The genes are TRBV7-9 and TRBJ2-6; D is possibly TRBD1 (6 bases). The length of the CDR3 is 17 residues. CDR1 SEHNR and CDR2 FQNEAQ come from the germline V gene (reference sequence). Trimming left V 1 base short and J 0 bases short, with 10 bases between. This CDR3 reads CASSLGTASSGANVLTF. The CDR3, as DNA: TGTGCCAGCAGCTTAGGGACAGCCTCCTCTGGGGCCAACGTCCTGACTTTC.